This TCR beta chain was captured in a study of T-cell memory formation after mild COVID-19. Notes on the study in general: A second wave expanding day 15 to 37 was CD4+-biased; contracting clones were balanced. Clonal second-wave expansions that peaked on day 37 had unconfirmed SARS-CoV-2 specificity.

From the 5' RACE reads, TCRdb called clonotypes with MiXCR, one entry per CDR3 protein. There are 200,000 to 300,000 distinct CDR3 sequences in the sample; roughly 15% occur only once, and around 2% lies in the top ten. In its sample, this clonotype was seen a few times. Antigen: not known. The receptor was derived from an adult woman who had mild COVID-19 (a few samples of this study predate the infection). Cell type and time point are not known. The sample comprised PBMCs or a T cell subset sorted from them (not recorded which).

The CDR3 loop is CSASPNSPNQPQHF. In nucleotides, the CDR3 is TGCAGTGCTAGTCCAAACAGTCCTAATCAGCCCCAGCATTTT. The chain has TRBV20-1 and TRBJ1-5; unclear D gene. The V gene lost 3 bases and the J gene lost 4 bases, with 13 bases spanning the gap. Germline loops: CDR1 DFQATT, CDR2 SNEGSKA (reference sequence). The CDR3 totals 14 residues.